These 10 T cell receptor beta chains originate from one sample sequenced in a study of identical twins. A single record per CDR3 protein comes from TCRdb applying MiXCR to the 5' RACE reads. The table records roughly 290,000 distinct CDR3 sequences, approximately 8.5% of them present only once. The same sample was also studied in work on yellow fever vaccine responses in identical twins.

Input material: memory (CD45RO+) T cells sorted from blood. The receptors were sampled from a woman under 30 in good health.

This chain joins TRBV29-1 and TRBJ2-3; 7 bases align to TRBD2. V was clipped by 4 bases and J by 4 bases; unmatched bases: 11. The CDR3 runs to 15 residues. Germline V gives CDR1 SQVTM, CDR2 ANQGSEA. The CDR3 protein is CSVGGRGRVSDTQYF. The CDR3 DNA sequence: TGCAGCGTTGGAGGGAGGGGACGTGTTTCAGATACGCAGTATTTT.

The chain has TRBV7-9 and TRBJ2-6; D unresolved. V was clipped by 5 bases and J by 0 bases, with 8 bases between them. The CDR3 consists of 15 residues. Germline-derived CDR1 and CDR2 are SEHNR and FQNEAQ (reference sequence). This chain's CDR3 is CASSRLTSGANVLTF. CDR3 DNA sequence: TGTGCCAGCAGCCGACTGACCTCTGGGGCCAACGTCCTGACTTTC.

The rearrangement joins TRBV6-1 to TRBJ1-1, with TRBD1 as a possible D gene (6 bases). Trimming took off 6 bases at V and 4 bases at J, with 15 bases between the two ends. The CDR3 covers 14 residues. Germline V lookup: CDR1 MNHNS, CDR2 SASEGT. The DNA of the CDR3 is TGTGCCAGCAGATCACCGACAGGAAGCACTGAAGCTTTCTTT. This translates into CASRSPTGSTEAFF.

There are a few counts of this clonotype. The chain links TRBV5-1 to TRBJ2-3, with D unresolved. Germline CDR1 reads SGHRS; CDR2 reads YFSETQ. The V end was cut by 5 bases, the J end by 4 bases, with 14 bases between. There are 14 residues in the CDR3. CDR3 residues: CASRTRRGADTQYF. The CDR3 nucleotides read TGCGCCAGCAGAACCCGGCGAGGAGCAGATACGCAGTATTTT.

This clonotype was seen more than once but under ten times. The chain couples TRBV5-1 to TRBJ1-1; D gene unclear. The CDR3 sequence is 14 residues long. Trimming left V 3 bases short and J 3 bases short, with 12 bases between. CDR1 and CDR2 from the germline V gene are SGHRS and YFSETQ. In nucleotides, the CDR3 is TGCGCCAGCAGCTCCCCGGGGAGGTACACTGAAGCTTTCTTT. Protein sequence: CASSSPGRYTEAFF.

The chain joins TRBV20-1 to TRBJ2-5; 13 nucleotides match TRBD2. This CDR3 contains 16 residues. Per germline, CDR1 DFQATT and CDR2 SNEGSKA (reference sequence). With V trimmed by 1 base and J by 5 bases, 7 bases remained unmatched. Here the CDR3 reads CSARAPGLAGRETQYF. Here the CDR3 DNA reads TGCAGTGCTAGAGCCCCGGGACTAGCGGGACGGGAGACCCAGTACTTC.

The J gene is TRBJ2-7, the V gene TRBV6-1; TRBD2 matches 7 bases. This CDR3 spans 13 amino acids. The germline CDR1 and CDR2 sequences are MNHNS and SASEGT. Trimming took 6 bases from V and 3 from J; bases not matched to a gene: 5. CDR3 region: CASRSRGSYEQYF. DNA for the CDR3: TGTGCCAGCAGGAGTCGCGGGAGCTACGAGCAGTACTTC.

This clonotype was observed a handful of times. The chain uses TRBV7-8 and TRBJ2-5; no clear D. Germline CDR1 and CDR2: SGHVS and FQNEAQ. Trimming cost V 4 bases and J 5 bases, with 8 bases left between them. This CDR3 region has 12 residues. Written as DNA, the CDR3 is TGTGCCAGCAGCTCCCACCGGGAGACCCAGTACTTC. Translation gives CASSSHRETQYF.

This clonotype has a count of ten or more. The chain combines TRBV12-3 or TRBV12-4 with TRBJ1-2, with a possible D match to TRBD1 (5 bases). Trimming pared 10 bases from V and 4 bases from J, leaving 13 bases between. The CDR3 is 12 amino acids. The CDR3 bases are TGTGCCACCCTGGGCGGGGGCTATGGCTACACCTTC. Protein: CATLGGGYGYTF.

This clonotype occurred many times. This chain links TRBV4-1 with TRBJ1-2, with D perhaps TRBD1 (5 bases). V dropped 0 bases and J dropped 8 bases, with 16 bases sitting between them. Germline CDR1 is MGHRA and CDR2 is YSYEKL. This CDR3 is built from 15 residues. CDR3 coding DNA: TGCGCCAGCAGCCAAGATTGGGGCAGGGCGGGAGGCTACACCTTC. It encodes CASSQDWGRAGGYTF.